What follows are 20 T cell receptor beta chains derived from one specimen sequenced in a study of identifying expanded T cells in peripheral blood. Data came from immunoSEQ multiplex PCR; TCRdb stores just in-frame clones and leaves some out. The sample holds 95,000 to 100,000 clones, 70% to 90% seen once. Sequencing input: blood. All receptors derive from a person between 18 and 70 years old in good health.

In this sample, this clone turned up many times. The chain couples TRBV28 to TRBJ2-5; D is unresolved. Germline CDR1 is MDHEN and CDR2 is SYDVKM. V dropped 2 bases and J dropped 5 bases, with 15 bases sitting between them. The CDR3 sequence is 15 residues long. The CDR3 DNA follows: TGTGCCAGCAGTTTACAGCGCCATCGCATTGAGACCCAGTACTTC. Its protein product is CASSLQRHRIETQYF. Together with reference TRBV28 and TRBJ2-5, the CDR3 gives the full variable domain: DVKVTQSSRYLVKRTGEKVFLECVQDMDHENMFWYRQDPGLGLRLIYFSYDVKMKEKGDIPEGYSVSREKKERFSLILESASTNQTSMYLCASSLQRHRIETQYFGPGTRLLVL.

In this sample, this clone turned up a few times. V usage is TRBV6-7 and J usage is TRBJ1-3, with D tentatively TRBD1 (5 bases). TRBV6-7 is given ORF status, its function remaining uncertain. CDR3 length: 14 residues. The V and J ends lost 3 bases and 1 base respectively, with 7 bases between them. The CDR3: CASSYGGSGNTIYF. The CDR3 DNA sequence: TGTGCCAGCAGTTATGGGGGTTCTGGAAACACCATATATTTT.

The chain recombines TRBV4-1 with TRBJ2-5, with a possible D match to TRBD1 (5 bases). Germline lookup yields CDR1 MGHRA and CDR2 YSYEKL. The CDR3 covers 16 residues. V was shortened by 0 bases and J by 4 bases, with 15 bases between the two germline ends. CDR3 bases: TGCGCCAGCAGCCAAGACTCGTGGCAGGGCGGAGAGACCCAGTACTTC. It encodes CASSQDSWQGGETQYF.

The chain uses TRBV12-2 and TRBJ1-4; no check of the table's D call, TRBD1, against the DNA was made. TRBV12-2 is listed as a pseudogene. This CDR3 comprises 16 residues. CDR3 bases: TGTGCAAGTATCGGACAGGTCAGTCGATTGGGAAAAAAACTGTTTTTT. The encoded protein is CASIGQVSRLGKKLFF.

The chain links TRBV10-2 to TRBJ2-2, with TRBD1 matching over 8 bases. CDR1 is WSHSY, CDR2 SAAADI, per germline. The length of the CDR3 is 12 residues. The J segment lost 4 bases and the V segment lost 11 bases, leaving 3 bases of the junction unmatched. The DNA of the CDR3 is TGCGCCTCTGGACAGGGCACCGGGGAGCTGTTTTTT. Translation gives CASGQGTGELFF.

This chain links TRBV7-2 with TRBJ1-2; D uncertain. Trimming cost V 1 base and J 6 bases, with 12 bases left between them. CDR1 is SGHTA, CDR2 FQGNSA, per germline. This CDR3 has 14 residues. The CDR3 nucleotides read TGTGCCAGCAGCTTAGTAGTGTTCGGGGATGGCTACACCTTC. This gives the protein CASSLVVFGDGYTF. Full variable domain (rest looked up from reference TRBV7-2 and TRBJ1-2): GAGVSQSPSNKVTEKGKDVELRCDPISGHTALYWYRQSLGQGLEFLIYFQGNSAPDKSGLPSDRFSAERTGGSVSTLTIQRTQQEDSAVYLCASSLVVFGDGYTFGSGTRLTVV.

This clone is categorized as medium-sized. CDR3 region: CASSLTQGGTYYGYTF. DNA of the CDR3: TGTGCCAGCAGTTTAACACAGGGGGGAACTTACTATGGCTACACCTTC. The genes are TRBV6-5 and TRBJ1-2; 8 bases match TRBD1. The germline V gene encodes CDR1 MNHEY and CDR2 SVGAGI. The CDR3 spans 16 residues. After removal of 4 bases from V and 3 bases from J, the junction contained 10 bases not matched to a gene.

This clone has only a few counts. The genes are TRBV19 and TRBJ1-1; TRBD1 matches at 7 bases. The CDR3 extends over 14 amino acids. CDR1 is LNHDA and CDR2 is SQIVND in the germline V gene (reference sequence). The V segment lost 6 bases and the J segment 1 base; nucleotides outside the gene matches: 5. CDR3 protein: CASRVTGANTEAFF. The CDR3 DNA sequence: TGTGCCAGTAGGGTAACAGGGGCGAACACTGAAGCTTTCTTT.

V usage is TRBV25-1 and J usage is TRBJ2-2; D unclear. The CDR3 loop spans 13 amino acids. Trimming pared 1 base from V and 5 bases from J, leaving 5 bases between. Looked up from germline, CDR1 is MGHDK and CDR2 is SYGVNS. CDR3 region: CASSEWGTGELFF. CDR3 DNA sequence: TGTGCCAGCAGTGAATGGGGTACCGGGGAGCTGTTTTTT.

DNA for the CDR3: TGTGCCAGCAGTAAAACAGGGGGCCCCGGCAATAACTATGGCTACACCTTC. Amino acid sequence: CASSKTGGPGNNYGYTF. V usage is TRBV27 and J usage is TRBJ1-2, with TRBD1 identical over 9 bases. V shed 5 bases and J 1 base; nucleotides not matched to a gene: 11. Germline V gives CDR1 MNHEY, CDR2 SMNVEV (reference sequence). This CDR3 region has 17 residues.

The rearrangement uses TRBV19 and TRBJ2-5; D is ambiguous. In germline, CDR1 is LNHDA, CDR2 SQIVND (reference sequence). This CDR3 spans 13 amino acids. V gave up 7 bases and J gave up 1 base, with 10 bases separating them. The CDR3 DNA reads as TGTGCCAGTAAAGCCCCCTCCCAAGAGACCCAGTACTTC. It codes for CASKAPSQETQYF.

This clone was observed once. The chain joins TRBV7-2 to TRBJ1-2, with TRBD1 matching over 9 bases. V was clipped by 1 base and J by 5 bases; unmatched bases: 8. Germline CDR1 reads SGHTA; CDR2 reads FQGNSA. The CDR3 runs 16 residues. This CDR3 reads CASSLGTGVPGYGYTF. For the CDR3, the DNA is TGTGCCAGCAGCTTAGGGACAGGGGTCCCTGGGTATGGCTACACCTTC. The full variable domain, with the rest looked up from reference TRBV7-2 and TRBJ1-2, is GAGVSQSPSNKVTEKGKDVELRCDPISGHTALYWYRQSLGQGLEFLIYFQGNSAPDKSGLPSDRFSAERTGGSVSTLTIQRTQQEDSAVYLCASSLGTGVPGYGYTFGSGTRLTVV.

The chain links TRBV30 to TRBJ2-7; 9 bases agree with TRBD2. J was trimmed by 6 bases and V by 4 bases; bases with no gene match: 10. Germline CDR1 and CDR2: GTSNPN and SVGIG (reference sequence). CDR3 length: 14 amino acids. DNA of the CDR3: TGTGCCTGGAAGTTGGCGGGGGGGCCCTCCGAGCAGTACTTC. Translation: CAWKLAGGPSEQYF.

V is TRBV5-6 and J is TRBJ2-5; 12 bases are a match to TRBD1. The CDR3 spans 16 residues. Per germline, CDR1 SGHDT and CDR2 YYEEEE. J was trimmed by 5 bases and V by 3 bases; bases with no gene match: 8. This CDR3 is CASSSGQGARWETQYF. In DNA form, the CDR3 reads TGTGCCAGCAGCTCGGGACAGGGGGCGCGATGGGAGACCCAGTACTTC.

This chain connects TRBV5-1 to TRBJ2-7; possibly TRBD2 for D (5 bases). V lost 3 bases to trimming and J lost 5 bases, with 15 bases between them. Germline V gene data show CDR1 as SGHRS and CDR2 as YFSETQ. The CDR3 contains 14 residues. As DNA, the CDR3 is TGCGCCAGCAGCTCCGCGGGCCCAGCCCACGAGCAGTACTTC. Translated: CASSSAGPAHEQYF.

V and J are TRBV6-5 and TRBJ1-2; 11 positions match TRBD1. The germline V gene has CDR1 MNHEY and CDR2 SVGAGI. This CDR3 has 14 residues. The V and J ends lost 4 bases and 5 bases, in that order; junction bases with no gene match: 3. CDR3 nucleotides: TGTGCCAGCAGTTTGGGGACAGGGGGGTATGGCTACACCTTC. Residues: CASSLGTGGYGYTF.

The J gene is TRBJ1-6, the V gene TRBV9; no firm D call. The CDR3 consists of 13 residues. The ends were cut back, 5 bases at V and 7 bases at J, with 10 bases in the middle. Germline CDR1 SGDLS, CDR2 YYNGEE. CDR3 DNA: TGTGCCAGCAGGGAATCGGGGAATTCACCCCTCCACTTT. It specifies CASRESGNSPLHF.

This chain connects TRBV7-2 to TRBJ2-4; perhaps D is TRBD1 or TRBD2 (5 bases each). Trimming took off 4 bases at V and 7 bases at J, with 20 bases between the two ends. Per germline, CDR1 SGHTA and CDR2 FQGNSA. The CDR3 runs 16 residues. The CDR3, as DNA: TGTGCCAGCAGCTCAAGGGGTGAGGGAAGTCGTAACATTCAGTACTTC. Translated: CASSSRGEGSRNIQYF.

The chain combines TRBV7-2 with TRBJ2-5; TRBD1 aligns across 7 bases. Trimming at V came to 1 base and at J to 7 bases, leaving 9 bases not matched to a gene. This CDR3 region has 15 residues. Germline V gene sequence: CDR1 SGHTA, CDR2 FQGNSA. The chain's CDR3 is CASSLGGTVVGTQYF. Here the CDR3 DNA reads TGTGCCAGCAGCTTAGGGGGGACAGTGGTAGGGACCCAGTACTTC.

V usage is TRBV13 and J usage is TRBJ2-2, with TRBD2 matching over 9 bases. Trimming at V came to 5 bases and at J to 6 bases, leaving 10 bases not matched to a gene. The germline CDR1 and CDR2 sequences are PRHDT and FYEKMQ (reference sequence). The length of the CDR3 is 16 residues. The CDR3 DNA reads as TGTGCCAGCAGCGCGAGCGGGGGGACACGGCCCGGGGAGCTGTTTTTT. Translating gives CASSASGGTRPGELFF.